This TCR beta chain appears in the sequencing data of a study of T cells in Graves' hyperthyroidism and ophthalmopathy. This clonotype was recorded at least ten times. Trimming cost V 5 bases and J 3 bases, with 8 bases left between them. The CDR3 length is 13 residues. Germline V CDR1 and CDR2: MDHEN, SYDVKM. Disease lasting under 3 months, a NOSPECS grade of at least 4, and a Clinical Activity Score of at least 3 were features of the ophthalmopathy patients. Amplification yielded TCR beta CDR3 regions, with RNA transcripts as the source. HTBI primers drove first-round RT-PCR of the TCR CDR3. TCRdb passed the multiplex PCR reads through MiXCR, listing each CDR3 protein once. The table lists 500,000 to 650,000 distinct CDR3 sequences, roughly 15% of them singletons.

The source is a woman between 50 and 59 years old with Graves' ophthalmopathy. Sequencing was done on a sample of blood. The chain is built from TRBV28 and TRBJ2-1; weak D call: TRBD2 (6 bases). CDR3 residues: CASSLDYYNEQFF. The CDR3 bases are TGTGCCAGCAGTCTGGACTACTACAATGAGCAGTTCTTC.